What follows is one T cell receptor beta chain and its context. The antigen remains unidentified. The data stem from a study of shared clonotypes between healthy human individuals. Overall study findings and caveats: Richness estimates generally favored naive over memory subsets. Relative to clonotypes present in all four donors, those not shared had lower generation probabilities.

The V end lost 0 bases, the J end lost 2 bases, and 14 bases lay between the germline ends. Germline CDR1 is SGHRS and CDR2 is YFSETQ. CDR3 length: 16 residues. Method: immunoSEQ multiplex PCR; TCRdb's copy keeps in-frame clones and lacks some. The sample contains 850,000 to 1,200,000 clones, about 75% of which appear only once. The sample consisted of memory CD4+ T cells sorted from blood. The subset denotes: CD45RA-negative fraction. This clonotype was sampled from a man younger than 30 in good health. The J gene is TRBJ2-5, the V gene TRBV5-1; D unresolved. The CDR3: CASSLAARSGQETQYF. DNA for the CDR3: TGCGCCAGCAGCTTGGCGGCCCGGAGTGGGCAAGAGACCCAGTACTTC.